A single sample gave rise to the 7 T cell receptor beta chains below, sequenced in a study of radiotherapy plus CTLA-4 blockade in lung cancer. Sequencing used immunoSEQ multiplex PCR; TCRdb keeps in-frame clones, though not all of them. This table has tens of thousands of clones, about 72% appearing once. The sequenced sample was peripheral blood, obtained from a patient treated with radiotherapy plus ipilimumab. Source of these receptors: a human donor with non-small cell lung cancer whose response to radiotherapy plus ipilimumab could not be evaluated. Some clones in this sample may be carry-over from other donors' samples.

V is TRBV6-6 and J is TRBJ1-5; 8 bases align to TRBD1. Germline lookup yields CDR1 MNHNY and CDR2 SVGAGI (reference sequence). The CDR3 extends over 14 amino acids. Trimming at V came to 8 bases and at J to 3 bases, leaving 6 bases not matched to a gene. CDR3 in amino acids: CASRGQEYNQPQHF. The CDR3 nucleotides read TGTGCCAGCCGGGGACAGGAGTACAATCAGCCCCAGCATTTT.

The chain is built from TRBV29-1 and TRBJ1-4; tentatively, D is TRBD1 (6 bases). The V and J ends lost 6 bases and 8 bases respectively, with 16 bases between them. This CDR3 contains 13 residues. Germline assignment: CDR1 SQVTM and CDR2 ANQGSEA. CDR3 amino acids: CSVKRGGGEKLFF. The DNA of the CDR3 is TGCAGCGTGAAAAGGGGGGGTGGAGAAAAACTGTTTTTT.

The chain is built from TRBV2 and TRBJ1-5; TRBD1 agrees at 11 bases. J gave up 0 bases and V 8 bases, and 3 bases lay outside the gene matches. Germline V gives CDR1 SNHLY, CDR2 FYNNEI. CDR3 length: 15 residues. CDR3 sequence reads: CASSGTGGSNQPQHF. The CDR3 bases are TGTGCCAGCTCGGGGACAGGGGGTAGCAATCAGCCCCAGCATTTT.

J is TRBJ1-5 and V is TRBV2, with a weak D call TRBD1 (5 bases). CDR1 SNHLY and CDR2 FYNNEI come from the germline V gene. There are 15 residues in the CDR3. V was clipped by 1 base and J by 5 bases, with 12 bases between them. The CDR3 DNA reads TGTGCCAGCAGTGAAGGGCCAGGGTTGCATCAGCCCCAGCATTTT. It specifies CASSEGPGLHQPQHF.

The chain combines TRBV27 with TRBJ1-2; 8 bases match TRBD1. The trim removed 0 bases at V and 7 bases at J, leaving 4 bases unmatched. Germline CDR1 MNHEY, CDR2 SMNVEV (reference sequence). The CDR3 sequence is 14 residues long. CDR3 sequence (DNA): TGTGCCAGCAGTTTATCGCCCAGGGGGCTTGGCTACACCTTC. It specifies CASSLSPRGLGYTF.

The chain links TRBV4-3 to TRBJ1-1; D remains ambiguous. CDR3 size: 15 residues. Germline lookup yields CDR1 LGHNA and CDR2 YSLEER. V was pared by 0 bases and J by 6 bases, with 14 bases between. CDR3 in amino acids: CASSQDPGMVAEAFF. The CDR3 coding sequence is TGCGCCAGCAGCCAAGATCCCGGTATGGTGGCTGAAGCTTTCTTT.

The J gene is TRBJ1-6, the V gene TRBV19; D is possibly TRBD1 (6 bases). The germline V and J ends were trimmed by 6 bases and 9 bases, with 12 bases remaining between them. CDR1 and CDR2 (germline): LNHDA, SQIVND (reference sequence). CDR3 length: 13 amino acids. CDR3 nucleotide sequence: TGTGCCAGTAGCGACAGGCGTAGTTCACCCCTCCACTTT. Translating it yields CASSDRRSSPLHF. Drawing the rest from reference TRBV19 and TRBJ1-6, the complete variable domain is DGGITQSPKYLFRKEGQNVTLSCEQNLNHDAMYWYRQDPGQGLRLIYYSQIVNDFQKGDIAEGYSVSREKKESFPLTVTSAQKNPTAFYLCASSDRRSSPLHFGNGTRLTVT.